This T cell receptor beta chain comes out of a study of blood T cell repertoires in COVID-19. Libraries were prepared by immunoSEQ multiplex PCR; TCRdb keeps only in-frame clonotypes and omits some of them. The table shows approximately 68,000 clones, with approximately 89% occurring only once. Sequencing was carried out using peripheral blood. The sequence was obtained from a woman aged 55-75 years with acute or convalescent COVID-19.

The CDR3 DNA follows: TGTGCCAGCAGCCTCTATCCTAGCGGGGGACGATCCTACGAGCAGTACTTC. Its protein product is CASSLYPSGGRSYEQYF. The V and J genes are TRBV5-7 and TRBJ2-7; 10 bases align to TRBD2. TRBV5-7 is an ORF, and what it does is uncertain. This CDR3 region has 17 residues. V lost 4 bases and J lost 1; bases outside the gene matches: 11.